The next 24 T cell receptor beta chains were all read from a single sample in a study of shared clonotypes between healthy human individuals. This table comes from immunoSEQ multiplex PCR, and its TCRdb copy is limited to in-frame clones, with some not included. The data hold fewer than 350,000 clones, with around 87% observed a single time. What was sequenced was memory CD8+ T cells sorted from blood. Subset of the sample: CD45RO+ cells pooled with CCR7-negative TemRA cells. These receptors all come from a man younger than 30 in good health.

This clone was seen repeatedly, ten times or more. The chain employs TRBV9 and TRBJ1-1; 7 bases agree with TRBD1. Germline V gene lookup returns CDR1 SGDLS and CDR2 YYNGEE. J lost 4 bases, V lost 0 bases, and 6 bases had no gene match. This CDR3 contains 15 residues. The DNA of the CDR3 is TGTGCCAGCAGCGTAGCAGGGGGAGGTTTCACTGAAGCTTTCTTT. It translates to CASSVAGGGFTEAFF. Full variable domain (remainder filled in from reference TRBV9 and TRBJ1-1): DSGVTQTPKHLITATGQRVTLRCSPRSGDLSVYWYQQSLDQGLQFLIQYYNGEERAKGNILERFSAQQFPDLHSELNLSSLELGDSALYFCASSVAGGGFTEAFFGQGTRLTVV.

In its sample, this clone was seen once. This chain links TRBV29-1 with TRBJ2-7; D is undetermined. Trimming pared 4 bases from V and 5 bases from J, leaving 9 bases between. The CDR3 is made up of 11 amino acids. Per the germline V gene, CDR1 is SQVTM and CDR2 is ANQGSEA. CDR3 coding DNA: TGCAGCGTTGTTGGGGTTAACGAGCAGTACTTC. Amino acids: CSVVGVNEQYF.

The V gene is TRBV15, the J gene TRBJ1-1, with TRBD1 as a possible D gene (6 bases). This CDR3 is 15 amino acids long. Trimming took 5 bases from V and 1 from J, leaving 14 bases between them. The V gene's germline CDR1 is LNHNV and CDR2 YYDKDF (reference sequence). CDR3 nucleotides: TGTGCCACCAGCGGGGGGCATTGGCCGAACACTGAAGCTTTCTTT. This encodes CATSGGHWPNTEAFF.

The J gene is TRBJ1-5, the V gene TRBV28, with D maybe TRBD1 (6 bases). Germline V CDR1 and CDR2: MDHEN, SYDVKM. The V end lost 6 bases, the J end lost 7 bases, and 13 bases lay between the germline ends. CDR3 size: 13 residues. The DNA for the CDR3 is TGTGCCAGCAGCCTAAAGGGGGACCAGCCCCAGCATTTT. Residues: CASSLKGDQPQHF.

The genes are TRBV6-6 and TRBJ2-1, with D hard to call. Trimming took 3 bases from V and 6 from J, leaving 9 bases between them. The CDR3 spans 13 residues. Germline V gene sequence: CDR1 MNHNY, CDR2 SVGAGI (reference sequence). The DNA of the CDR3 is TGTGCCAGCAGTTATTTAGGGATCAATGAGCAGTTCTTC. It codes for CASSYLGINEQFF.

V usage is TRBV5-6 and J usage is TRBJ2-7; D is unclear. Trimming took off 1 base at V and 0 bases at J, with 14 bases between the two ends. CDR1 and CDR2 from the germline V gene are SGHDT and YYEEEE. The CDR3 runs to 16 residues. The CDR3 loop is CASSLQEGLYSYEQYF. In nucleotides, the CDR3 is TGTGCCAGCAGCTTGCAAGAAGGGCTCTACTCCTACGAGCAGTACTTC.

The V gene is TRBV5-1, the J gene TRBJ1-2; possible D gene TRBD1, 5 bases. The CDR3 spans 16 residues. CDR1 is SGHRS, CDR2 YFSETQ, per germline. V was pared by 0 bases and J by 1 base, with 13 bases between. CDR3 loop: CASSLDLGANNYGYTF. The CDR3 coding sequence is TGCGCCAGCAGCTTGGATCTCGGGGCGAATAACTATGGCTACACCTTC. The full variable domain, completed using reference TRBV5-1 and TRBJ1-2, is KAGVTQTPRYLIKTRGQQVTLSCSPISGHRSVSWYQQTPGQGLQFLFEYFSETQRNKGNFPGRFSGRQFSNSRSEMNVSTLELGDSALYLCASSLDLGANNYGYTFGSGTRLTVV.

Only a few counts were recorded for this clone. This chain joins TRBV6-1 and TRBJ2-1; TRBD2 matches 8 bases. The V gene end was trimmed by 6 bases and the J gene end by 0 bases; junction bases not matched to a gene: 7. This CDR3 is built from 16 residues. Germline V lookup: CDR1 MNHNS, CDR2 SASEGT. The CDR3 protein is CASSELAASSYNEQFF. CDR3 in DNA: TGTGCCAGCAGCGAACTAGCGGCAAGCTCCTACAATGAGCAGTTCTTC.

The chain links TRBV30 to TRBJ2-5; TRBD2 agrees at 9 bases. CDR1 is GTSNPN and CDR2 is SVGIG in the germline V gene (reference sequence). J lost 3 bases, V lost 3 bases, and 2 bases had no gene match. The CDR3 is made up of 13 amino acids. CDR3 residues: CAWRGTSKETQYF. As DNA, the CDR3 is TGTGCCTGGAGGGGGACTAGCAAAGAGACCCAGTACTTC. Supplemented by reference TRBV30 and TRBJ2-5, the full variable domain reads SQTIHQWPATLVQPVGSPLSLECTVEGTSNPNLYWYRQAAGRGLQLLFYSVGIGQISSEVPQNLSASRPQDRQFILSSKKLLLSDSGFYLCAWRGTSKETQYFGPGTRLLVL.

V is TRBV2 and J is TRBJ2-7, with D perhaps TRBD2 (5 bases). V was shortened by 2 bases and J by 2 bases, with 13 bases between the two germline ends. CDR1 and CDR2 from the germline V gene are SNHLY and FYNNEI. This CDR3 is 15 amino acids long. The CDR3 sequence: CASSEPSRTPYEQYF. In nucleotides, the CDR3 is TGTGCCAGCAGTGAACCTAGCAGGACTCCCTACGAGCAGTACTTC. The full variable domain, in which reference TRBV2 and TRBJ2-7 provide the parts outside the CDR3, is EPEVTQTPSHQVTQMGQEVILRCVPISNHLYFYWYRQILGQKVEFLVSFYNNEISEKSEIFDDQFSVERPDGSNFTLKIRSTKLEDSAMYFCASSEPSRTPYEQYFGPGTRLTVT.

The V gene is TRBV6-1, the J gene TRBJ1-1, with D perhaps matching TRBD1 (5 bases). The germline gives CDR1 MNHNS, CDR2 SASEGT. The CDR3 runs to 13 residues. Trimming took 5 bases from V and 3 from J, leaving 10 bases between them. CDR3 bases: TGTGCCAGCAGTCCAGGGTTTTACACTGAAGCTTTCTTT. Protein product: CASSPGFYTEAFF.

The chain links TRBV9 to TRBJ2-3, with D perhaps assigned TRBD1 or TRBD2 (5 bases each). Germline V gives CDR1 SGDLS, CDR2 YYNGEE. Trimming removed 3 bases from V and 0 bases from J, with 8 bases in between. The CDR3 extends over 14 amino acids. CDR3 DNA sequence: TGTGCCAGCAGCGGGGGGAGTAGCACAGATACGCAGTATTTT. It codes for CASSGGSSTDTQYF.

The genes are TRBV2 and TRBJ1-4, with 8 bases aligning to TRBD1. Per germline, CDR1 SNHLY and CDR2 FYNNEI. V was clipped by 1 base and J by 6 bases; unmatched bases: 1. CDR3 length: 14 residues. In DNA, the CDR3 is TGTGCCAGCAGTGAAGACAGGGGGGATGAAAAACTGTTTTTT. It yields the protein CASSEDRGDEKLFF.

This clone was found a few times. The V and J genes are TRBV2 and TRBJ2-7; 14 bases fit TRBD2. CDR3 length: 18 residues. Germline CDR1 and CDR2: SNHLY and FYNNEI. V trimming: 8 bases; J trimming: 7 bases; junction bases outside the gene matches: 19. CDR3 protein: CASLISGTSGSWSREQYF. In DNA, the CDR3 is TGTGCCAGCTTAATTTCCGGGACTAGCGGGAGTTGGTCCAGGGAGCAGTACTTC.

The J gene is TRBJ2-5, the V gene TRBV13; TRBD2 matches 14 bases. CDR3 size: 17 residues. Trimming at V came to 5 bases and at J to 5 bases, leaving 10 bases not matched to a gene. CDR1 and CDR2 from the germline V gene are PRHDT and FYEKMQ (reference sequence). The CDR3 loop is CASSPRLAGGPGETQYF. The DNA for the CDR3 is TGTGCCAGCAGCCCGAGACTAGCGGGAGGGCCAGGGGAGACCCAGTACTTC.

The rearrangement joins TRBV6-6 to TRBJ2-5; 10 bases map to TRBD2. Unmatched junction bases numbered 6, after V lost 0 bases and J lost 5 bases. The CDR3 sequence is 16 residues long. Germline values: CDR1 MNHNY, CDR2 SVGAGI (reference sequence). The CDR3 nucleotides read TGTGCCAGCAGTTACTCCGGGACTAGCGCCCGGGAGACCCAGTACTTC. Its protein is CASSYSGTSARETQYF.

The rearrangement links TRBV11-2 to TRBJ2-3, with TRBD2 matching over 13 bases. J lost 3 bases, V lost 4 bases, and 13 bases had no gene match. Germline CDR1 reads SGHAT; CDR2 reads FQNNGV. The CDR3 covers 19 residues. This CDR3 is CASSSKLLAGGPATDTQYF. CDR3 in DNA: TGTGCCAGCAGCTCCAAGTTACTAGCGGGGGGGCCGGCTACAGATACGCAGTATTTT.

This clone has only one observation. V is TRBV5-6 and J is TRBJ2-3; D remains ambiguous. Trimming shortened V by 0 bases and J by 4 bases, and 12 bases separated the two germline ends. Germline CDR1 reads SGHDT; CDR2 reads YYEEEE. This CDR3 has 15 residues. CDR3 bases: TGTGCCAGCAGCTTGGTGGCCCCTGTGGCAGATACGCAGTATTTT. It yields the protein CASSLVAPVADTQYF.

This rearrangement joins TRBV5-4 to TRBJ2-1, with D perhaps matching TRBD2 (6 bases). CDR3 length equals 14 residues. CDR1 SGHNT and CDR2 YYREEE come from the germline V gene (reference sequence). V lost 1 base, J lost 6 bases, and 11 bases lay in between. CDR3 in DNA: TGTGCCAGCAGCTTGTCGACTAGAGTCAATGAGCAGTTCTTC. Translation: CASSLSTRVNEQFF.

This sequence joins TRBV10-2 and TRBJ2-5; perhaps TRBD1 as D (6 bases). V was trimmed by 2 bases and J by 5 bases, leaving 15 bases between them. The germline V gene has CDR1 WSHSY and CDR2 SAAADI. This CDR3 has 15 residues. The CDR3 coding sequence is TGCGCCAGCAGTGAGGCAGGGGTGTTTAGGGAGACCCAGTACTTC. Encoded protein: CASSEAGVFRETQYF.

The gene calls are TRBV6-5 and TRBJ2-1; D not certain. Germline V lookup: CDR1 MNHEY, CDR2 SVGAGI. The CDR3 totals 13 residues. The V end lost 0 bases, the J end lost 9 bases, and 9 bases lay between the germline ends. CDR3 coding DNA: TGTGCCAGCAGTTACTCCCCAGGAGCTGAGCAGTTCTTC. Protein sequence: CASSYSPGAEQFF.

This clone was counted once. The chain couples TRBV5-6 to TRBJ2-7, with a tentative D call TRBD2 (5 bases). CDR1 and CDR2 from the germline V gene are SGHDT and YYEEEE. Trimming pared 4 bases from V and 1 base from J, leaving 12 bases between. The CDR3 spans 14 residues. CDR3 DNA sequence: TGTGCCAGCAGCCCGGGATCCATGTCCTACGAGCAGTACTTC. Translating gives CASSPGSMSYEQYF.

The V call is TRBV4-2, the J call TRBJ1-1, with no clear D. The germline V and J ends were trimmed by 5 bases and 0 bases, with 13 bases remaining between them. Germline CDR1 LGHNA, CDR2 YNFKEQ. The CDR3 has 15 residues. The CDR3 DNA is TGTGCCAGCAGCTCATACATTGGGGTGAACACTGAAGCTTTCTTT. Its translation is CASSSYIGVNTEAFF.

The chain carries TRBV5-6 and TRBJ1-2; 8 positions match TRBD1. In germline, CDR1 is SGHDT, CDR2 YYEEEE. CDR3 length: 15 residues. The J segment lost 7 bases and the V segment lost 1 base, leaving 9 bases of the junction unmatched. For the CDR3, the DNA is TGTGCCAGCAGCTTGCGGCAGGGGGCTCTCTTTGGCTACACCTTC. This translates into CASSLRQGALFGYTF. The variable domain in full, completed from reference TRBV5-6 and TRBJ1-2, reads DAGVTQSPTHLIKTRGQQVTLRCSPKSGHDTVSWYQQALGQGPQFIFQYYEEEERQRGNFPDRFSGHQFPNYSSELNVNALLLGDSALYLCASSLRQGALFGYTFGSGTRLTVV.